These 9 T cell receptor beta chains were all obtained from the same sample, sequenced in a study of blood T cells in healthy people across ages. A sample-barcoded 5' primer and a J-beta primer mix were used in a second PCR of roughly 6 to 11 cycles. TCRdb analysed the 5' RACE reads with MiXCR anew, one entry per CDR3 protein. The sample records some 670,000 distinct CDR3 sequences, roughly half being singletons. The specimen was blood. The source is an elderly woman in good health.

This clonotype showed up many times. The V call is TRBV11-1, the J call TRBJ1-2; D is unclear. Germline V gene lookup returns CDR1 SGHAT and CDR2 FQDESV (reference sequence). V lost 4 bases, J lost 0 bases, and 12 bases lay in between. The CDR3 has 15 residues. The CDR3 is CASSSSGITNYGYTF. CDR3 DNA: TGTGCCAGCAGCTCATCCGGGATTACTAACTATGGCTACACCTTC.

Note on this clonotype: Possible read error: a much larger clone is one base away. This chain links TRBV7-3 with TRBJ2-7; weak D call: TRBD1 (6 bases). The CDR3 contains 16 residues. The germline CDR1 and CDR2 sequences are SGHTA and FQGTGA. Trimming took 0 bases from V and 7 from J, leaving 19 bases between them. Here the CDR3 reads CASSLTGGVIYNEQYF. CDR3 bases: TGTGCCAGCAGCTTAACAGGGGGAGTTATCTACAATGAGCAGTACTTC.

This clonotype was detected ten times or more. The CDR3 bases are TGCAGCGTAGGCCTCGGGGTGTCGGCAGATACGCAGTATTTT. It encodes CSVGLGVSADTQYF. V usage is TRBV29-1 and J usage is TRBJ2-3; tentatively, D is TRBD2 (5 bases). The CDR3 consists of 14 residues. V lost 6 bases, J lost 4 bases, and 17 bases lay in between. CDR1 is SQVTM and CDR2 is ANQGSEA in the germline V gene.

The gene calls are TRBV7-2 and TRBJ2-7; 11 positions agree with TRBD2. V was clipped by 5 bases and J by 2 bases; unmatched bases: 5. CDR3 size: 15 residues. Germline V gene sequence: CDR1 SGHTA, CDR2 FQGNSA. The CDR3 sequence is CASSPMTSGAYEQYF. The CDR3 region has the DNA TGTGCCAGCAGCCCCATGACTAGCGGGGCCTACGAGCAGTACTTC.

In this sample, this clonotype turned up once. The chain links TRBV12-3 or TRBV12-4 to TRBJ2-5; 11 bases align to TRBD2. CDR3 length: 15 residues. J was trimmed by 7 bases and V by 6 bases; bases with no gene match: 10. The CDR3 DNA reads TGTGCCAGCAGCCTGACTAGCGGGAAGTCGAGGACCCAGTACTTC. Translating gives CASSLTSGKSRTQYF.

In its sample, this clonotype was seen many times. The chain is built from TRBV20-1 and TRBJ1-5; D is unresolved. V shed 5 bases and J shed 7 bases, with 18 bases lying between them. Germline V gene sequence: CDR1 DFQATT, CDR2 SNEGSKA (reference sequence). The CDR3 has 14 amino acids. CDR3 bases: TGCAGTGCTGAAGGGAGGACCAAGAGACAGCCCCAGCATTTT. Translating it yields CSAEGRTKRQPQHF.

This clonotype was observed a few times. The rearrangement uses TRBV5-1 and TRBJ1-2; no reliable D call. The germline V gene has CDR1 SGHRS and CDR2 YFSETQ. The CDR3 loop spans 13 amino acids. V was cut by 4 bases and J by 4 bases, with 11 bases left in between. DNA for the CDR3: TGCGCCAGCAGCGTGGCTTCCCTCTATGGCTACACCTTC. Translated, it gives CASSVASLYGYTF.

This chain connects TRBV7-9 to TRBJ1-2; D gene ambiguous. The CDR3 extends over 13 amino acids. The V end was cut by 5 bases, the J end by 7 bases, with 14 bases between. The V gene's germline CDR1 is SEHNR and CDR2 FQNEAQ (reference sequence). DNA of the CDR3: TGTGCCAGCAGCCTCGTGGGAGTGTCTGGCTACACCTTC. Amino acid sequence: CASSLVGVSGYTF.

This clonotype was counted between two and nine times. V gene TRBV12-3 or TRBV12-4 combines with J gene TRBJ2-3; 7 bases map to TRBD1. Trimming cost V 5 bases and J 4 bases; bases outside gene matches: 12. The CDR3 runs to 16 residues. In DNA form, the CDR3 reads TGTGCCAGCAGTGCTGCCGGACAGGCCAAGGCAGATACGCAGTATTTT. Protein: CASSAAGQAKADTQYF.